Following are 13 T cell receptor beta chains from one sample sequenced in a study of CD8+ T cells in alopecia areata. Extracted from the samples, RNA was reverse transcribed into cDNA to serve as the sequencing template. Assay: immunoSEQ multiplex PCR; the TCRdb copy retains only in-frame clones and omits some. Of around 140,000 clones listed, around 58% were seen once; the top ten hold 6.4%. The material was CD4+ T cells sorted from blood, obtained at week 0. These receptors were taken from a human donor with alopecia areata.

The rearrangement uses TRBV11-1 and TRBJ2-2, with unresolved D. The CDR3 covers 13 residues. Germline-derived CDR1 and CDR2 are SGHAT and FQDESV (reference sequence). Trimming removed 3 bases at V and 6 bases at J, with 8 bases between. The DNA for the CDR3 is TGTGCCAGCAGCTTGGCGACTCCCGGGGAGCTGTTTTTT. It encodes CASSLATPGELFF. Full variable domain (missing parts from reference TRBV11-1 and TRBJ2-2): EAEVAQSPRYKITEKSQAVAFWCDPISGHATLYWYRQILGQGPELLVQFQDESVVDDSQLPKDRFSAERLKGVDSTLKIQPAELGDSAMYLCASSLATPGELFFGEGSRLTVL.

The V gene is TRBV9, the J gene TRBJ1-6; unclear D gene. V shed 1 base and J shed 10 bases, with 9 bases lying between them. Germline V gene data show CDR1 as SGDLS and CDR2 as YYNGEE. The CDR3 has 13 amino acids. This CDR3 is CASSVSNGSPLHF. The CDR3 DNA sequence: TGTGCCAGCAGCGTATCCAATGGATCACCCCTCCACTTT.

The V call is TRBV9, the J call TRBJ1-2; unclear D gene. V was clipped by 2 bases and J by 7 bases, with 12 bases between them. Germline loops: CDR1 SGDLS, CDR2 YYNGEE. This CDR3 spans 13 amino acids. DNA for the CDR3: TGTGCCAGCAGCGTTACTGTGGAAGCTGGCTACACCTTC. Translation gives CASSVTVEAGYTF.

This clone came up a few times. Other DNA variants within this sample encode the same CDR3. J is TRBJ1-2 and V is TRBV2, with TRBD1 as a possible D gene (5 bases). The CDR3 contains 11 residues. Trimming left V 3 bases short and J 8 bases short, with 7 bases between. Looked up from germline, CDR1 is SNHLY and CDR2 is FYNNEI. CDR3 protein: CASSEGGGYTF. CDR3 sequence (DNA): TGTGCCAGCAGTGAGGGGGGAGGCTACACCTTC.

The chain combines TRBV27 with TRBJ2-3; no clear D. V lost 2 bases to trimming and J lost 1 base, with 4 bases between them. Germline V gene lookup returns CDR1 MNHEY and CDR2 SMNVEV (reference sequence). The CDR3 spans 13 residues. The CDR3 bases are TGTGCCAGCAGTTTAAGGGGCACAGATACGCAGTATTTT. This codes for CASSLRGTDTQYF.

The chain is built from TRBV29-1 and TRBJ1-4; D ambiguous. CDR3 length: 12 residues. Germline-derived CDR1 and CDR2 are SQVTM and ANQGSEA. V dropped 7 bases and J dropped 8 bases, with 14 bases sitting between them. Here the CDR3 DNA reads TGCAGCGGGACGGTTTCGGGAGAAAAACTGTTTTTT. Protein: CSGTVSGEKLFF.

This clone was picked up a small number of times. The V call is TRBV29-1, the J call TRBJ1-1; D remains ambiguous. The CDR3 totals 12 residues. Germline loops: CDR1 SQVTM, CDR2 ANQGSEA. V gave up 6 bases and J gave up 4 bases, with 12 bases separating them. As DNA, the CDR3 is TGCAGCGTCCAATGGGGAGGCACTGAAGCTTTCTTT. Translated: CSVQWGGTEAFF.

The chain links TRBV2 to TRBJ1-2, with unresolved D. Germline CDR1 SNHLY, CDR2 FYNNEI. Trimming left V 8 bases short and J 4 bases short, with 14 bases between. This CDR3 contains 13 residues. The CDR3 protein is CASQAGAVYGYTF. The CDR3 nucleotides are TGTGCCAGCCAAGCAGGTGCAGTCTATGGCTACACCTTC.

The chain has TRBV6-5 and TRBJ1-1; TRBD1 might be the D (5 bases). This CDR3 spans 13 amino acids. Germline lookup yields CDR1 MNHEY and CDR2 SVGAGI. V was trimmed by 4 bases and J by 3 bases, leaving 9 bases between them. CDR3 region: CASSWGEDTEAFF. The CDR3 nucleotides read TGTGCCAGCAGTTGGGGGGAGGACACTGAAGCTTTCTTT.

The chain is built from TRBV30 and TRBJ2-3; D perhaps matches TRBD2 (6 bases). V was shortened by 0 bases and J by 0 bases, with 22 bases between the two germline ends. The CDR3 consists of 19 residues. CDR1 GTSNPN and CDR2 SVGIG come from the germline V gene (reference sequence). The CDR3 protein is CAWSVPAGTSIVSTDTQYF. CDR3 sequence (DNA): TGTGCCTGGAGTGTTCCCGCCGGGACTTCTATCGTAAGCACAGATACGCAGTATTTT.

In nucleotides, the CDR3 is TGTGCCACCAGCAGAGACCCAGGAGGCAATCAGCCCCAGCATTTT. Translated: CATSRDPGGNQPQHF. This rearrangement joins TRBV15 to TRBJ1-5; D is uncertain. The germline V gene encodes CDR1 LNHNV and CDR2 YYDKDF (reference sequence). CDR3 length: 15 residues. Trimming shortened V by 0 bases and J by 2 bases, and 8 bases separated the two germline ends.

This clone has a count of ten or more. V usage is TRBV5-1 and J usage is TRBJ2-3; D gene uncertain. Germline values: CDR1 SGHRS, CDR2 YFSETQ. The CDR3 contains 16 residues. V lost 3 bases, J lost 2 bases, and 16 bases lay in between. The DNA for the CDR3 is TGCGCCAGCAGCTCCCCCACACCTACCTACACAGATACGCAGTATTTT. This codes for CASSSPTPTYTDTQYF.

The gene calls are TRBV9 and TRBJ2-3; D is possibly TRBD2 (6 bases). CDR3 length: 13 amino acids. CDR1 and CDR2 (germline): SGDLS, YYNGEE. V lost 0 bases and J 6 bases, leaving 8 bases between the germline ends. This chain's CDR3 is CASSVGRADTQYF. The CDR3 DNA reads TGTGCCAGCAGCGTAGGGAGGGCGGATACGCAGTATTTT.